The 15 T cell receptor beta chains presented below share a single source sample, sequenced in a study of shared clonotypes between healthy human individuals. Data came from immunoSEQ multiplex PCR; TCRdb stores just in-frame clones and leaves some out. The table shows some 2.3 million clones, with 93% occurring only once. Sequenced material: naive CD4+ T cells from PBMCs. Subset here: CD45RA+ positively selected. The receptors were sampled from a young man in good health. Some clones in this sample may be carry-over from other donors' samples.

The chain links TRBV5-1 to TRBJ2-7, with a tentative D call TRBD2 (5 bases). CDR3 length: 14 amino acids. V lost 1 base and J lost 5, with 13 bases in between. Per the germline V gene, CDR1 is SGHRS and CDR2 is YFSETQ. CDR3 loop: CASSLRAALDEQYF. The CDR3 DNA reads as TGCGCCAGCAGCTTGAGAGCGGCCTTGGACGAGCAGTACTTC.

The rearrangement links TRBV28 to TRBJ1-1; D not certain. There are 13 residues in the CDR3. The V gene lost 7 bases and the J gene lost 3 bases, with 12 bases spanning the gap. CDR1 is MDHEN, CDR2 SYDVKM, per germline. CDR3 nucleotides: TGTGCCAGCACGTATCCCCGGGACACTGAAGCTTTCTTT. It is translated as CASTYPRDTEAFF. The full variable domain, completed using reference TRBV28 and TRBJ1-1, is DVKVTQSSRYLVKRTGEKVFLECVQDMDHENMFWYRQDPGLGLRLIYFSYDVKMKEKGDIPEGYSVSREKKERFSLILESASTNQTSMYLCASTYPRDTEAFFGQGTRLTVV.

The chain recombines TRBV7-3 with TRBJ2-5; 7 bases match TRBD2. The germline V gene has CDR1 SGHTA and CDR2 FQGTGA. This CDR3 is 16 amino acids long. V shed 5 bases and J 5 bases; nucleotides not matched to a gene: 14. The CDR3 loop reads CASSPRPGLGKETQYF. CDR3 sequence (DNA): TGTGCCAGCAGCCCCCGACCAGGACTAGGGAAGGAGACCCAGTACTTC.

This rearrangement joins TRBV7-2 to TRBJ2-3, with a tentative D call TRBD2 (5 bases). There are 14 residues in the CDR3. The V end was cut by 3 bases, the J end by 0 bases, with 7 bases between. Germline V gene data show CDR1 as SGHTA and CDR2 as FQGNSA. CDR3 protein: CASSFGLSTDTQYF. The CDR3 coding sequence is TGTGCCAGCAGCTTCGGACTGAGCACAGATACGCAGTATTTT.

The rearrangement uses TRBV2 and TRBJ2-2, with 9 bases identical to TRBD2. V lost 5 bases, J lost 2 bases, and 3 bases stayed unmatched. Germline V gives CDR1 SNHLY, CDR2 FYNNEI. CDR3 size: 15 residues. CDR3 sequence reads: CASSNSGGNTGELFF. In DNA form, the CDR3 reads TGTGCCAGCAGTAATAGCGGGGGAAACACCGGGGAGCTGTTTTTT.

This chain connects TRBV13 to TRBJ2-7, with a possible D match to TRBD2 (6 bases). The CDR3 contains 18 residues. V was pared by 4 bases and J by 2 bases, with 24 bases between. Germline lookup yields CDR1 PRHDT and CDR2 FYEKMQ (reference sequence). The CDR3 DNA sequence: TGTGCCAGCAGCTCCGAAGGAGCTCTAGCGAACCTTACCTACGAGCAGTACTTC. It yields the protein CASSSEGALANLTYEQYF.

Remarks on this clone: Other DNA sequences in the same sample also yield this CDR3. The gene calls are TRBV7-3 and TRBJ2-2; D is possibly TRBD1 (5 bases). In germline, CDR1 is SGHTA, CDR2 FQGTGA. This CDR3 spans 14 amino acids. The V end was cut by 4 bases, the J end by 1 base, with 7 bases between. The CDR3 sequence: CASSSTVNTGELFF. The DNA for the CDR3 is TGTGCCAGCAGCTCGACAGTGAACACCGGGGAGCTGTTTTTT.

The chain links TRBV19 to TRBJ2-3; D remains unclear. Germline CDR1 reads LNHDA; CDR2 reads SQIVND (reference sequence). V lost 9 bases to trimming and J lost 3 bases, with 16 bases between them. This CDR3 has 14 residues. The CDR3 nucleotides are TGTGCCAGCGGTCAACGTAAAGGTACAGATACGCAGTATTTT. This sequence encodes CASGQRKGTDTQYF.

The chain employs TRBV7-9 and TRBJ2-1; 7 positions agree with TRBD1. Germline assignment: CDR1 SEHNR and CDR2 FQNEAQ (reference sequence). CDR3 length: 19 residues. Trimming at V came to 5 bases and at J to 0 bases, leaving 16 bases not matched to a gene. CDR3 bases: TGTGCCAGCAGCCGCATCCACCGGGACAGCGCTCTCTCCTACAATGAGCAGTTCTTC. This sequence encodes CASSRIHRDSALSYNEQFF.

The chain is built from TRBV28 and TRBJ1-2, with 8 bases fitting TRBD1. The CDR3 spans 14 residues. Germline trimming cut 5 bases from V and 3 bases from J; bases unmatched to any gene: 5. Germline V gene lookup returns CDR1 MDHEN and CDR2 SYDVKM. For the CDR3, the DNA is TGTGCCAGCAGTCCTCAGGGACAGGACTATGGCTACACCTTC. It is translated as CASSPQGQDYGYTF.

The genes are TRBV14 and TRBJ2-1; D is perhaps TRBD1 (6 bases). The CDR3 spans 15 residues. Between the trimmed V and J ends, which lost 4 bases and 9 bases, there was a span of 19 bases. Germline assignment: CDR1 SGHDN and CDR2 FVKESK. Written as DNA, the CDR3 is TGTGCCAGCAGCCCCTGGGGGCGGGTCATGGGTGAGCAGTTCTTC. Encoded protein: CASSPWGRVMGEQFF.

V and J are TRBV2 and TRBJ2-4, with TRBD1 identical over 7 bases. The CDR3 consists of 17 residues. From germline, CDR1 is SNHLY and CDR2 FYNNEI. The V segment lost 0 bases and the J segment 3 bases; nucleotides outside the gene matches: 8. CDR3 in amino acids: CASSEALWQGDKNIQYF. The CDR3 DNA reads as TGTGCCAGCAGTGAAGCGCTTTGGCAGGGGGACAAAAACATTCAGTACTTC.

The chain joins TRBV5-6 to TRBJ1-2; possible D gene TRBD1, 5 bases. Trimming removed 4 bases at V and 2 bases at J, with 12 bases between. This CDR3 spans 14 amino acids. Germline values: CDR1 SGHDT, CDR2 YYEEEE. The CDR3 DNA reads TGTGCCAGCAGCCTACCGGGACGGAACTATGGCTACACCTTC. Translation: CASSLPGRNYGYTF.

V and J are TRBV29-1 and TRBJ2-7; weak D call: TRBD1 (6 bases). Looked up from germline, CDR1 is SQVTM and CDR2 is ANQGSEA. V dropped 1 base and J dropped 9 bases, with 13 bases sitting between them. The CDR3 spans 12 residues. The CDR3 loop reads CSVEARGVGQYF. The CDR3 DNA is TGCAGCGTTGAAGCCAGGGGAGTGGGGCAGTACTTC.

CDR3 protein: CASSLNGQGRGGNTIYF. The CDR3 DNA reads as TGTGCCAGCAGCTTAAATGGGCAGGGGCGGGGTGGAAACACCATATATTTT. The chain carries TRBV7-2 and TRBJ1-3, with a weak D call TRBD1 (6 bases). CDR1 SGHTA and CDR2 FQGNSA come from the germline V gene. Trimming removed 2 bases from V and 3 bases from J, with 17 bases in between. The CDR3 contains 17 residues.